The T cell receptor (beta chain) described here comes from a study of Graves' ophthalmopathy and Graves' hyperthyroidism. General study findings and limits: In separating ophthalmopathy from stable hyperthyroidism, a 13-signature model achieved about 90% sensitivity and around 80% specificity.

In its sample, this clonotype was seen many times. Antigen specificity is unknown. The CDR3 is made up of 16 amino acids. From germline, CDR1 is SGHAT and CDR2 FQNNGV. V gave up 5 bases and J gave up 1 base, with 15 bases separating them. RNA transcripts were the template, and TCR beta CDR3 regions were amplified from them. First-round RT-PCR relied on HTBI primers, and a second-round multiplex PCR came next. Each CDR3 protein is one row after TCRdb ran MiXCR on the multiplex PCR reads. The sample consists of about 1.2 million distinct CDR3 sequences, 35% to 40% of them appearing once. The V and J genes are TRBV11-2 and TRBJ1-5, with TRBD1 as a possible D gene (5 bases). Input material: peripheral blood or thyroid tissue (not recorded which). This TCR derives from an adult man with Graves' hyperthyroidism. The CDR3 is CASSPGAGWSNQPQHF. In DNA form, the CDR3 reads TGTGCCAGCAGCCCCGGGGCAGGGTGGAGCAATCAGCCCCAGCATTTT.